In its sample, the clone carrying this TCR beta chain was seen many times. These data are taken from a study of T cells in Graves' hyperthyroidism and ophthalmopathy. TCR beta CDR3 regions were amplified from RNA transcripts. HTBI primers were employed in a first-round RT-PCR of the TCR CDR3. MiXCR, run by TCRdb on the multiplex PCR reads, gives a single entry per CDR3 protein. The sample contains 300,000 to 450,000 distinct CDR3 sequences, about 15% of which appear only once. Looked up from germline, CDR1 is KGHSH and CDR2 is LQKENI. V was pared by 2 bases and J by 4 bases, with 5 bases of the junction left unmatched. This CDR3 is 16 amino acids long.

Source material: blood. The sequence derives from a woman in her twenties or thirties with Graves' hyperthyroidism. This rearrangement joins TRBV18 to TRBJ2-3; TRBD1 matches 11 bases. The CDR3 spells CASSPRRDRGADTQYF. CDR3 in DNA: TGTGCCAGCTCACCAAGAAGGGACAGGGGGGCAGATACGCAGTATTTT.